The source of this T cell receptor (beta chain) is a study of shared clonotypes between healthy human individuals. On the study more broadly: Each donor had three CD4 naive, three CD4 memory, two CD8 naive and one CD8 memory plate. Study findings and constraints: Between a handful of donors, naive CD4 clonotypes were shared at a level of about 5%.

The assay used deep level. Libraries were prepared by immunoSEQ multiplex PCR; TCRdb keeps only in-frame clonotypes and omits some of them. The sample lists 2 million to 2.5 million clones; nearly 97% were seen once. About this clone: The antigen is unknown.

Trimming removed 6 bases from V and 3 bases from J, with 15 bases in between. The germline CDR1 and CDR2 sequences are SNHLY and FYNNEI. The CDR3 is 14 amino acids. Partitioning of CD4+ cells yielded a CD45RA+ naive subset and a CD45RA-negative memory subset. Sequenced input: naive CD4+ T cells sorted from blood. Noted subset: CD45RA+ positively selected. The sequence derives from a man younger than 35 in good health. J is TRBJ2-7 and V is TRBV2; no firm D call. The CDR3 sequence: CASRPDGIGYEQYF. CDR3 DNA: TGTGCCAGCAGGCCAGACGGAATCGGCTACGAGCAGTACTTC.